Listed below are T cell receptor beta chains from one sample, sequenced in a study of siplizumab effects on memory and regulatory T cells. Assay: immunoSEQ multiplex PCR; the TCRdb copy retains only in-frame clones and omits some. Of some 56,000 clones listed, around 98% were seen once; the top ten hold roughly 0.99%. The material sequenced was naive CD8+ T cells sorted from blood. Source of these receptors: a human donor in good health. Each CDR3 is given with its conserved first and last residue. D genes are given only for firm matches. Size is omitted from some rows. Given values are once, few, many or a class for expanded clones.

NA	TRBV19	NA	TRBJ2-1	CASSINRVNEQFF	TGTGCCAGTAGTATCAACAGGGTTAATGAGCAGTTCTTC
NA	TRBV5-1	NA	TRBJ1-1	CASSSGRQLEAFF	TGCGCCAGCAGCAGCGGACGGCAACTTGAAGCTTTCTTT
TRBD1	TRBV7-6	NA	TRBJ2-7	CASSPGTGVEQYF	TGTGCCAGCAGCCCAGGGACAGGGGTCGAGCAGTACTTC
TRBD2	TRBV15	NA	TRBJ2-5	CATSSPLGRTSASQETQYF	TGTGCCACCAGCAGCCCACTCGGGAGGACTAGCGCGAGTCAAGAGACCCAGTACTTC
NA	TRBV15	once	TRBJ2-2	CATSRDRGTYELGDTGELFF	TGTGCCACCAGCAGAGATAGGGGGACTTACGAACTGGGAGACACCGGGGAGCTGTTTTTT
TRBD1	TRBV10-3	NA	TRBJ1-1	CAISDFGTGGQYTEAFF	TGTGCCATCAGTGATTTCGGGACAGGGGGCCAGTACACTGAAGCTTTCTTT
NA	TRBV4-3	NA	TRBJ2-3	CASSQVLGDTQYF	TGCGCCAGCAGCCAAGTCTTGGGGGATACGCAGTATTTT
NA	TRBV27	NA	TRBJ2-1	CASKPHFGSSYNEQFF	TGTGCCAGCAAACCTCATTTTGGGAGCTCCTACAATGAGCAGTTCTTC
TRBD1	TRBV4-1	NA	TRBJ2-7	CASSQLTGGKYEQYF	TGCGCCAGCAGCCAGCTGACAGGGGGAAAGTACGAGCAGTACTTC
NA	TRBV7-9	NA	TRBJ2-1	CASSLGAPYNEQFF	TGTGCCAGCAGCTTAGGAGCTCCCTACAATGAGCAGTTCTTC
NA	TRBV19	NA	TRBJ2-2	CASSSAGRVTGELFF	TGTGCCAGTAGCTCGGCGGGGCGGGTGACCGGGGAGCTGTTTTTT
NA	TRBV13	NA	TRBJ2-5	CASSSRVSRSREETQYF	TGTGCCAGCAGCTCCCGAGTTTCGCGGAGTCGGGAAGAGACCCAGTACTTC
NA	TRBV5-1	NA	TRBJ2-7	CASSLTGSFDEQYF	TGCGCCAGCAGCTTGACGGGATCGTTTGACGAGCAGTACTTC
NA	TRBV7-7	NA	TRBJ1-5	CASTFSEKPQHF	TGTGCTAGCACCTTCTCCGAAAAGCCCCAGCATTTT
NA	TRBV7-9	NA	TRBJ2-7	CASSSGRTYEQYF	TGTGCCAGCAGCTCAGGGCGTACCTACGAGCAGTACTTC
NA	TRBV14	NA	TRBJ2-7	CASSSVSSYEQYF	TGTGCCAGCAGCAGTGTTAGCTCCTACGAGCAGTACTTC
TRBD2	TRBV10-2	NA	TRBJ2-7	CASSEVASGSYEQYF	TGCGCCAGCAGTGAGGTGGCTAGCGGTTCCTACGAGCAGTACTTC
TRBD2	TRBV27	NA	TRBJ2-7	CASSFLAGNYEQYF	TGTGCCAGCAGTTTCCTAGCGGGAAACTACGAGCAGTACTTC
NA	TRBV14	NA	TRBJ2-7	CASSQASSEQYF	TGTGCCAGCAGCCAAGCTTCTAGCGAGCAGTACTTC
NA	TRBV5-8	NA	TRBJ2-3	CASSPGTAVTDTQYF	TGTGCCAGCAGCCCCGGGACGGCGGTTACAGATACGCAGTATTTT
NA	TRBV7-2	NA	TRBJ2-5	CASSLVAAQETQYF	TGTGCCAGCAGCTTAGTAGCGGCCCAAGAGACCCAGTACTTC
TRBD2	TRBV4-1	NA	TRBJ2-7	CASSPGGLAGPYEQYF	TGCGCCAGCAGCCCCGGGGGACTAGCGGGACCCTACGAGCAGTACTTC
TRBD1	TRBV9	NA	TRBJ1-2	CASSRSGTGFYGYTF	TGTGCCAGCAGCCGTTCCGGGACAGGGTTCTATGGCTACACCTTC
TRBD1	TRBV28	NA	TRBJ1-2	CASSFPGQDLNYGYTF	TGTGCCAGCAGTTTCCCCGGACAGGATCTTAACTATGGCTACACCTTC